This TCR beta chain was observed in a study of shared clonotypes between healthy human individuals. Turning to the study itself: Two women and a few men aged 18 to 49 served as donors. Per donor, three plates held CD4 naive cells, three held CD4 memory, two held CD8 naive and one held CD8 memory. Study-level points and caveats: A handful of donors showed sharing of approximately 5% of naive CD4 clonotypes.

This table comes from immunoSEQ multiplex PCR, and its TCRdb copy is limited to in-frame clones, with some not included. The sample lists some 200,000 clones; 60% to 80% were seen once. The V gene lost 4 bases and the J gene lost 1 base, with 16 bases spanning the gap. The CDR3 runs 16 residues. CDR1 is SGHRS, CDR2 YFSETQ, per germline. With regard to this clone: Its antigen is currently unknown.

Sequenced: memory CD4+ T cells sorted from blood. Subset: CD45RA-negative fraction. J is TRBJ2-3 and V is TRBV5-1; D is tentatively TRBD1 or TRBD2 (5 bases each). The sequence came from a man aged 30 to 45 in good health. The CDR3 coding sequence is TGCGCCAGCAGCGCGGATTGGGGGAGCGGCACAGATACGCAGTATTTT. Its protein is CASSADWGSGTDTQYF.